This T cell receptor (beta chain) was captured by sequencing in a study of control samples from healthy donors and cancer patients. The method was immunoSEQ multiplex PCR; TCRdb's version includes in-frame clones alone and lacks a portion of them. This table holds 400,000 to 500,000 clones, roughly 90% found once. From germline, CDR1 is LNHNV and CDR2 YYDKDF (reference sequence). This CDR3 has 14 amino acids. Deletions cut 2 bases from V and 4 bases from J, with 8 bases between. This clone was seen only a few times. The source material was PBMCs. The chain employs TRBV15 and TRBJ1-4; a possible D gene is TRBD1 (5 bases). The clonotype comes from a man aged 35 to 55 with head and neck cancer. The CDR3 DNA reads TGTGCCACCAGCAGACAGGGAAGTAATGAAAAACTGTTTTTT. This sequence encodes CATSRQGSNEKLFF.